The rows below give T cell receptor beta chains drawn from one sample of a study of Graves' ophthalmopathy and Graves' hyperthyroidism. TCRdb re-derived calls from the multiplex PCR reads in MiXCR, one entry per CDR3 protein. This sample has about 200,000 distinct CDR3 sequences, with around 30% found just once. Sequencing was performed on peripheral blood. The receptor set was obtained from a man in his fifties or sixties with Graves' ophthalmopathy. Both conserved end residues are part of each CDR3. The D gene is left open where the match is weak. Clone size appears in some rows only: once, few, many, or a class for an expanded clone.

clone size	J gene	D gene	V gene	CDR3 DNA	CDR3 protein
few	TRBJ2-5	-	TRBV11-1	TGTGCCAGCAGCTCCCGCCGGGGTGGGGGGCAACAAGAGACCCAGTACTTC	CASSSRRGGGQQETQYF
-	TRBJ2-2	TRBD2	TRBV11-2	TGTGCCAGCAGCGCACTAGCGTTATACACCGGGGAGCTGTTTTTT	CASSALALYTGELFF
many	TRBJ2-7	-	TRBV28	TGTGCCAGCACCGACGGCTACTCCTACGAGCAGTACTTC	CASTDGYSYEQYF
many	TRBJ2-5	-	TRBV9	TGTGCCAGCAGCGGCGGCGAGTTGGAGGAGACCCAGTACTTC	CASSGGELEETQYF
many	TRBJ2-7	-	TRBV12-3/TRBV12-4	TGTGCCAGCAGTTTACAGGGAGCCCACGAGCAGTACTTC	CASSLQGAHEQYF
few	TRBJ2-7	TRBD1	TRBV6-1	TGTGCCAGCAGTAGAAACAGGGGAAATCACGAGCAGTACTTC	CASSRNRGNHEQYF
-	TRBJ2-7	-	TRBV20-1	TGCAGTGCTGAGGACGGCCTGACCTACGAGCAGTACTTC	CSAEDGLTYEQYF
many	TRBJ2-1	-	TRBV4-1	TGCGCCAGCAGCCAAGACGGGTCCCTTGGACCCTCCTACAATGAGCAGTTCTTC	CASSQDGSLGPSYNEQFF
many	TRBJ2-3	-	TRBV7-2	TGTGCCAGCAGCTTAGACGGGGATCCTAGAGATACGCAGTATTTT	CASSLDGDPRDTQYF
many	TRBJ2-7	TRBD1	TRBV28	TGTGCCAGCAGACCTGACAGGGGCTTGGACGAGCAGTACTTC	CASRPDRGLDEQYF
few	TRBJ2-7	-	TRBV2	TGTGCCAGCAGTGAAGCGTTCCAGAGCTCCTACGAGCAGTACTTC	CASSEAFQSSYEQYF
many	TRBJ2-7	TRBD1	TRBV7-3	TGTGCCAGCAGCTTAACGGTCTGGGACAGGGAGCAGTACTTC	CASSLTVWDREQYF
-	TRBJ1-2	TRBD1	TRBV7-2	TGTGCCAGCAGCTTAGCGCCAGGGACAGCCTATGGCTACACCTTC	CASSLAPGTAYGYTF
many	TRBJ1-3	-	TRBV15	TGTGCCACCAGCAGAGATAGAGATGATTGGAACACCATATATTTT	CATSRDRDDWNTIYF
many	TRBJ1-2	-	TRBV28	TGTGCCAGCACCGTTAGCTGGGATCTCCCTGGCTACACCTTC	CASTVSWDLPGYTF
many	TRBJ1-2	-	TRBV29-1	TGCAGCGTTGAAGTTCGGGATCTCCATGGCTACACCTTC	CSVEVRDLHGYTF
few	TRBJ1-1	-	TRBV3-1	TGTGCCAGCAGCCAAGCCCGAGGGGGGACGGGGCCGAACACTGAAGCTTTCTTT	CASSQARGGTGPNTEAFF
-	TRBJ2-2	-	TRBV19	TGTGCCAGTAGCATCCACCCCGGGGAGCTGTTTTTT	CASSIHPGELFF
-	TRBJ2-7	TRBD1	TRBV11-2	TGTGCCAGCAGCTTAGATCTCGTGGGGGACAGTGGCTACGAGCAGTACTTC	CASSLDLVGDSGYEQYF
many	TRBJ1-2	-	TRBV19	TGTGCCAGTAGTATTGGGAGGCATGGCTACACCTTC	CASSIGRHGYTF
few	TRBJ1-1	-	TRBV2	TGTGCCAGCAGTGACGGGGGGGCACCCGAATATGTTGAAGCTTTCTTT	CASSDGGAPEYVEAFF
many	TRBJ2-7	-	TRBV28	TGTGCCAGCAGTTTAGGCCCGTTGGCCACCCTCTACGAGCAGTACTTC	CASSLGPLATLYEQYF
-	TRBJ2-5	-	TRBV12-3/TRBV12-4	TGTGCCAGCAGCCACTCTTGGCGAGAAGAGACCCAGTACTTC	CASSHSWREETQYF
many	TRBJ2-5	TRBD2	TRBV20-1	TGCAGTGCTAGAGAAGAGGGAAGACTAGCGGGAGGGCCGGTGGAGACCCAGTACTTC	CSAREEGRLAGGPVETQYF
few	TRBJ2-7	TRBD1	TRBV6-5	TGTGCCAGCAGTTGGCAGACAGGGCGCGAGCAGTACTTC	CASSWQTGREQYF
many	TRBJ2-5	-	TRBV30	TGTGCCTGGAGTGTACGTCAGGGTGAGACCCAGTACTTC	CAWSVRQGETQYF
-	TRBJ2-7	-	TRBV7-2	TGTGCCAGCAGCTCGCTCCTCGACGAGCAGTACTTC	CASSSLLDEQYF
many	TRBJ2-7	TRBD2	TRBV19	TGTGCCAGTAGTGCTAGCGGACACTACGAGCAGTACTTC	CASSASGHYEQYF
many	TRBJ2-2	-	TRBV29-1	TGCAGCGTTCCCCATCAGGACACCGGGGAGCTGTTTTTT	CSVPHQDTGELFF
many	TRBJ2-2	-	TRBV30	TGTGCCTGGAGTCCCCGGGAGTACGGGGAGCTGTTTTTT	CAWSPREYGELFF
many	TRBJ2-5	TRBD2	TRBV27	TGTGCCAGCAGAGGTCTGAAGTCTAGCGGCGAGACCCAGTACTTC	CASRGLKSSGETQYF
once	TRBJ1-1	-	TRBV12-3/TRBV12-4	TGTGCCAGCACTCCTGTCGGCGGACGGCCCTTGAACACTGAAGCTTTCTTT	CASTPVGGRPLNTEAFF
many	TRBJ2-2	-	TRBV13	TGTGCCAGCAGCTTGGGGGACCGGGGGGAGCTGTTTTTT	CASSLGDRGELFF
-	TRBJ2-2	TRBD2	TRBV6-2/TRBV6-3	TGTGCCAGCAGTTACTTCGGCGGGAGGGCCGCGAACACCGGGGAGCTGTTTTTT	CASSYFGGRAANTGELFF
many	TRBJ2-5	-	TRBV20-1	TGCAGTGCCGGCGGTATGGCGGGAGAGACCCAGTACTTC	CSAGGMAGETQYF
-	TRBJ2-7	-	TRBV11-2	TGTGCCAGCAGCTTAGAACTGGTTTCTCTGGCCGAGCAGTACTTC	CASSLELVSLAEQYF
-	TRBJ1-1	TRBD1	TRBV7-8	TGTGCCAGCAGCTTAGCCAGGACAGGGAACACTGAAGCTTTCTTT	CASSLARTGNTEAFF
many	TRBJ2-2	-	TRBV19	TGTGCCAGTAGTATAGATCAAGCGGGCACGAACACCGGGGAGCTGTTTTTT	CASSIDQAGTNTGELFF
many	TRBJ1-5	TRBD1	TRBV12-3/TRBV12-4	TGTGCCAGCAGTTTGGACACAGGGGGTCAGCCCCAGCATTTT	CASSLDTGGQPQHF
many	TRBJ2-5	-	TRBV20-1	TGCAGTGCTCTGGCGGTCTTTCGAGGGACCCAGTACTTC	CSALAVFRGTQYF
-	TRBJ2-5	-	TRBV7-2	TGTGCCAGCAGCTTCCGGATGGGGGAGACCCAGTACTTC	CASSFRMGETQYF